This T cell receptor (beta chain) stems from a study of blood T cell repertoires in COVID-19. The overall study: Sample material is recorded as cDNA or gDNA derived from T cells, B-cell-depleted T cells, or PBMCs.

The CDR3 length is 15 residues. Trimming pared 6 bases from V and 0 bases from J, leaving 9 bases between. Germline CDR1 reads LNHDA; CDR2 reads SQIVND (reference sequence). Some clones are missing from TCRdb's copy, which holds only in-frame ones; the method was immunoSEQ multiplex PCR. Among roughly 100,000 clones, about 76% were seen once, and the ten largest hold roughly a fifth. This rearrangement joins TRBV19 to TRBJ2-6; weak D call: TRBD2 (5 bases). The source is a woman aged 70-85 years with acute or convalescent COVID-19. Sequenced sample: peripheral blood. The CDR3 DNA reads TGTGCCAGTAGCCTGGGAGTCTCTGGGGCCAACGTCCTGACTTTC. Protein sequence: CASSLGVSGANVLTF.